The 2 T cell receptor beta chains below come from one sample, sequenced in a study of T cell responses to AZD1222 COVID-19 vaccine. Data came from immunoSEQ multiplex PCR; TCRdb stores just in-frame clones and leaves some out. The table shows 150,000 to 200,000 clones, with under 95% occurring only once. The sample was peripheral blood, taken 28 days after the second AZD1222 dose. The receptors here all came from an adult who received the AZD1222 COVID-19 vaccine.

V usage is TRBV24-1 and J usage is TRBJ2-2, with no clear D. Germline values: CDR1 KGHDR, CDR2 SFDVKD. The CDR3 covers 12 residues. Trimming shortened V by 3 bases and J by 5 bases, and 3 bases separated the two germline ends. The CDR3 DNA reads TGTGCCACCAGTGATCCGACCGGGGAGCTGTTTTTT. Translated, it gives CATSDPTGELFF.

V and J are TRBV4-2 and TRBJ1-5, with 8 positions matching TRBD1. Germline V lookup: CDR1 LGHNA, CDR2 YNFKEQ. The V gene end was trimmed by 0 bases and the J gene end by 6 bases; junction bases not matched to a gene: 4. The CDR3 is made up of 15 amino acids. The CDR3 DNA follows: TGTGCCAGCAGCCAAGAGGACAGGGTGGGTCAGCCCCAGCATTTT. As protein: CASSQEDRVGQPQHF.